The next 17 T cell receptor beta chains were all read from a single sample in a study of T cell responses to AZD1222 COVID-19 vaccine. The assay was immunoSEQ multiplex PCR, and TCRdb's table has in-frame clones only and misses some. The top ten hold roughly 17% of the sample, which has about 100,000 clones, approximately 88% seen once. Sequenced material: peripheral blood, taken on day 0 of AZD1222 vaccination. The receptors were sampled from an adult in good health.

The V call is TRBV6-1, the J call TRBJ2-1; TRBD2 matches at 9 bases. CDR1 is MNHNS and CDR2 is SASEGT in the germline V gene. V trimming: 3 bases; J trimming: 6 bases; junction bases outside the gene matches: 3. This CDR3 comprises 14 residues. Here the CDR3 reads CASSEGLASNEQFF. In nucleotides, the CDR3 is TGTGCCAGCAGTGAGGGACTAGCTAGCAATGAGCAGTTCTTC.

Concerning this clone itself: This sample includes further DNA sequences coding for the same CDR3. This chain joins TRBV28 and TRBJ1-2; D is uncertain. Per the germline V gene, CDR1 is MDHEN and CDR2 is SYDVKM. The CDR3 is 12 residues long. The V end was cut by 1 base, the J end by 3 bases, with 3 bases between. The CDR3 reads CASSLSDYGYTF. CDR3 DNA sequence: TGTGCCAGCAGTTTATCAGACTATGGCTACACCTTC.

The CDR3 reads CASSSRVTEAFF. The DNA for the CDR3 is TGTGCCAGCAGTTCACGGGTCACTGAAGCTTTCTTT. The chain is built from TRBV28 and TRBJ1-1; D is undetermined. The CDR3 is 12 amino acids. The V end was cut by 4 bases, the J end by 4 bases, with 7 bases between. Germline lookup yields CDR1 MDHEN and CDR2 SYDVKM.

This chain connects TRBV5-1 to TRBJ1-4, with D possibly TRBD1 on 5 matching bases. V shed 0 bases and J shed 5 bases, with 8 bases lying between them. This CDR3 region has 14 residues. CDR1 and CDR2 from the germline V gene are SGHRS and YFSETQ. The CDR3 coding sequence is TGCGCCAGCAGCTTGGGACAGATAAATGAAAAACTGTTTTTT. It codes for CASSLGQINEKLFF.

This chain connects TRBV29-1 to TRBJ1-4; TRBD1 agrees at 7 bases. CDR3 length: 14 residues. CDR1 and CDR2 from the germline V gene are SQVTM and ANQGSEA. After removal of 7 bases from V and 4 bases from J, the junction contained 9 bases not matched to a gene. The CDR3 loop reads CSARDSRFNEKLFF. In DNA form, the CDR3 reads TGCAGCGCCCGGGACAGCAGATTTAATGAAAAACTGTTTTTT.

This sequence joins TRBV9 and TRBJ2-5, with a possible D match to TRBD1 (5 bases). Germline V lookup: CDR1 SGDLS, CDR2 YYNGEE. V was cut by 3 bases and J by 2 bases, with 11 bases left in between. The CDR3 contains 14 residues. The CDR3 sequence is CASSGSTEQETQYF. The CDR3 region has the DNA TGTGCCAGCAGCGGATCGACAGAACAAGAGACCCAGTACTTC.

This clone was counted once. The V and J genes are TRBV9 and TRBJ1-6; TRBD1 matches at 8 bases. Germline values: CDR1 SGDLS, CDR2 YYNGEE. Unmatched junction bases numbered 4, after V lost 3 bases and J lost 8 bases. CDR3 size: 14 residues. The CDR3 is CASSARGRDSPLHF. CDR3 nucleotides: TGTGCCAGCAGCGCCAGGGGGCGGGATTCACCCCTCCACTTT.

The J gene is TRBJ1-1, the V gene TRBV7-2, with D possibly TRBD1 on 6 matching bases. Germline V gene lookup returns CDR1 SGHTA and CDR2 FQGNSA. V was shortened by 6 bases and J by 4 bases, with 12 bases between the two germline ends. The length of the CDR3 is 13 residues. The DNA for the CDR3 is TGTGCCAGCAGGCCACAGGGTCGCACTGAAGCTTTCTTT. Its translation: CASRPQGRTEAFF.

This chain connects TRBV6-5 to TRBJ2-1, with 9 nucleotides matching TRBD1. Germline-derived CDR1 and CDR2 are MNHEY and SVGAGI. Losses at the gene ends were 2 bases for V and 6 bases for J; bases not matched to a gene: 2. The CDR3 consists of 14 residues. CDR3 residues: CASSYRDRVNEQFF. Written as DNA, the CDR3 is TGTGCCAGCAGTTACCGGGACAGGGTCAATGAGCAGTTCTTC.

V is TRBV2 and J is TRBJ1-1; D possibly corresponds to TRBD1 (6 bases). The germline V gene encodes CDR1 SNHLY and CDR2 FYNNEI. V shed 5 bases and J shed 3 bases, with 16 bases lying between them. This CDR3 has 15 residues. The CDR3 region is CASSLQGPRDTEAFF. The CDR3 bases are TGTGCCAGCAGTCTCCAGGGGCCACGCGACACTGAAGCTTTCTTT.

In this sample, this clone turned up a few times. This rearrangement joins TRBV7-9 to TRBJ1-2; D gene ambiguous. V shed 4 bases and J shed 7 bases, with 13 bases lying between them. CDR3 size: 13 residues. Germline CDR1 is SEHNR and CDR2 is FQNEAQ (reference sequence). The CDR3 loop reads CASSSSSSGGYTF. Written as DNA, the CDR3 is TGTGCCAGCAGCTCCTCCAGCTCGGGTGGCTACACCTTC.

In this sample, this clone turned up a few times. V is TRBV28 and J is TRBJ1-5; 8 positions match TRBD1. CDR1 and CDR2 (germline): MDHEN, SYDVKM. The CDR3 runs to 16 residues. The V and J ends lost 7 bases and 7 bases, in that order; junction bases with no gene match: 15. This CDR3 reads CASKDRVGAIGQPQHF. CDR3 DNA sequence: TGTGCCAGCAAGGACAGGGTGGGCGCAATAGGGCAGCCCCAGCATTTT.

Only one count was recorded for this clone. This sequence joins TRBV27 and TRBJ2-7, with D unclear. With 5 bases removed from V and 5 bases from J, the gap between germline ends came to 16 bases. Germline V gives CDR1 MNHEY, CDR2 SMNVEV (reference sequence). This CDR3 region has 14 residues. Here the CDR3 DNA reads TGTGCCAGCAGTCCCGGTGTGAGCCTCGACGAGCAGTACTTC. Its translation is CASSPGVSLDEQYF.

This rearrangement joins TRBV19 to TRBJ1-2; D may be TRBD1 (6 bases). This CDR3 comprises 14 residues. Deletions cut 3 bases from V and 5 bases from J, with 13 bases between. CDR1 is LNHDA and CDR2 is SQIVND in the germline V gene (reference sequence). The CDR3 protein is CASSIGTGRYGYTF. The CDR3 DNA reads as TGTGCCAGTAGTATCGGTACAGGGAGGTATGGCTACACCTTC.

The chain combines TRBV7-9 with TRBJ2-3; D tentatively reads TRBD1 or TRBD2 (5 bases each). The germline V gene has CDR1 SEHNR and CDR2 FQNEAQ (reference sequence). The CDR3 spans 15 residues. V lost 5 bases to trimming and J lost 2 bases, with 14 bases between them. For the CDR3, the DNA is TGTGCCAGCAGCGCCCGGGACGGATCCACAGATACGCAGTATTTT. It translates to CASSARDGSTDTQYF. Combining the CDR3 with reference TRBV7-9 and TRBJ2-3 gives the whole variable domain DTGVSQNPRHKITKRGQNVTFRCDPISEHNRLYWYRQTLGQGPEFLTYFQNEAQLEKSRLLSDRFSAERPKGSFSTLEIQRTEQGDSAMYLCASSARDGSTDTQYFGPGTRLTVL.

The chain combines TRBV28 with TRBJ1-1; D unclear. Between the trimmed V and J ends, which lost 6 bases and 3 bases, there was a span of 11 bases. Germline V CDR1 and CDR2: MDHEN, SYDVKM. This CDR3 has 13 amino acids. CDR3 nucleotide sequence: TGTGCCAGCAGACTGATCCAAGACACTGAAGCTTTCTTT. Translated, it gives CASRLIQDTEAFF.

The V and J genes are TRBV9 and TRBJ2-1, with 13 bases matching TRBD2. CDR3 length: 15 amino acids. The germline CDR1 and CDR2 sequences are SGDLS and YYNGEE. Trimming removed 3 bases from V and 8 bases from J; junction bases left unmatched: 5. The CDR3 nucleotides are TGTGCCAGCAGCGAGGGACTAGCGGGACGGCATGAGCAGTTCTTC. Residues: CASSEGLAGRHEQFF. Drawing the rest from reference TRBV9 and TRBJ2-1, the complete variable domain is DSGVTQTPKHLITATGQRVTLRCSPRSGDLSVYWYQQSLDQGLQFLIQYYNGEERAKGNILERFSAQQFPDLHSELNLSSLELGDSALYFCASSEGLAGRHEQFFGPGTRLTVL.